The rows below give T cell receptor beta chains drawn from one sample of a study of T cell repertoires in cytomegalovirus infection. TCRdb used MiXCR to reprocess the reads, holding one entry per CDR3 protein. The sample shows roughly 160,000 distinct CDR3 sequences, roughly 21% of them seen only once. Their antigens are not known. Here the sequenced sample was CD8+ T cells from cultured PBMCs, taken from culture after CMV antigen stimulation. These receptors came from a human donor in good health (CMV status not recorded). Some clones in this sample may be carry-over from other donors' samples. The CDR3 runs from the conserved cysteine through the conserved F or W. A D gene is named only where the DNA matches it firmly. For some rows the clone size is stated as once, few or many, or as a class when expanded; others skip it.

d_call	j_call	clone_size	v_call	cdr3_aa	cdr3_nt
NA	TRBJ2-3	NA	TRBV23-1	CASSQWETGRPEVDTQYF	TGCGCCAGCAGTCAATGGGAAACGGGACGGCCCGAGGTAGATACGCAGTATTTT
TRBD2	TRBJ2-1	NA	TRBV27	CASKISGGWVYEQFF	TGTGCCAGCAAGATTAGCGGGGGCTGGGTTTATGAGCAGTTCTTC
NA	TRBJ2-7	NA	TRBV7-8	CASSSYGGRGYEQYF	TGTGCCAGCAGCTCTTACGGAGGGCGAGGGTACGAGCAGTACTTC
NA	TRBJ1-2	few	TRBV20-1	CSARGQQGSNYGYTF	TGCAGTGCTAGAGGACAACAGGGTTCTAACTATGGCTACACCTTC
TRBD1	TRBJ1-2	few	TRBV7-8	CASSRTEGQGVSYGYTF	TGTGCCAGCAGTCGGACAGAGGGACAGGGGGTTAGCTATGGCTACACCTTC
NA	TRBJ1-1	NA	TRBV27	CASKSGTMNTEAFF	TGTGCAAGCAAGTCCGGGACAATGAACACTGAAGCTTTCTTT
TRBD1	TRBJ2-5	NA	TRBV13	CASSPWTGKEETQYF	TGTGCCAGCAGCCCTTGGACAGGGAAAGAAGAGACCCAGTACTTC
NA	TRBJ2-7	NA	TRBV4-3	CASSQGGRDDEQYF	TGCGCCAGCAGCCAAGGGGGCAGGGACGACGAGCAGTACTTC
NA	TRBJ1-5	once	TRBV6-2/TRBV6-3	CASSYGSETAAYSNQPQHF	TGTGCCAGCAGTTACGGGTCGGAGACAGCCGCCTATAGCAATCAGCCCCAGCATTTT
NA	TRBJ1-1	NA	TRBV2	CAKEVNTEAFF	TGTGCCAAAGAGGTGAACACTGAAGCTTTCTTT
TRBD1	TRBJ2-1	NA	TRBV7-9	CASSPGTGLTNEQFF	TGTGCCAGCAGCCCGGGGACAGGGTTAACGAATGAGCAGTTCTTC
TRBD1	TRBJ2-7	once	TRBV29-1	CSAADRGYEQYF	TGCAGCGCCGCGGACAGGGGCTACGAGCAGTACTTC
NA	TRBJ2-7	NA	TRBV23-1	CASSQYPRGSYEQYF	TGCGCCAGCAGTCAATACCCCAGAGGGTCATACGAGCAGTACTTC
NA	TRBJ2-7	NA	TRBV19	CASSIAGGQLYEQYF	TGTGCCAGTAGTATAGCGGGGGGACAGCTCTACGAGCAGTACTTC
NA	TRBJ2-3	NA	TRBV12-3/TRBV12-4	CASSLAKSDTQYF	TGTGCCAGCAGTTTGGCTAAGTCCGATACGCAGTATTTT
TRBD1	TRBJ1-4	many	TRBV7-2	CASRGQGYNEKLFF	TGTGCCAGCAGGGGACAGGGCTATAATGAAAAACTGTTTTTT
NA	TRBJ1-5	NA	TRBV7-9	CASSSPGSNQPQHF	TGTGCCAGCAGCTCCCCGGGAAGCAATCAGCCCCAGCATTTT
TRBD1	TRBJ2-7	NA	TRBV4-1	CASSLDRAREQYF	TGCGCCAGCAGCCTGGACAGGGCGAGGGAGCAGTACTTC
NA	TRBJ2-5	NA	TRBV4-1	CASSQDRGYQETQYF	TGCGCCAGCAGCCAAGACAGAGGCTACCAAGAGACCCAGTACTTC
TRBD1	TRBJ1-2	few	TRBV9	CASSVTGGTELSYGYTF	TGTGCCAGCAGCGTGACAGGGGGCACGGAGCTAAGCTATGGCTACACCTTC
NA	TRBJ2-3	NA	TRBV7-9	CASTLGEDTQYF	TGTGCCAGCACCCTTGGCGAAGATACGCAGTATTTT
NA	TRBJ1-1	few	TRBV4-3	CASSPSLNLEAFF	TGCGCCAGCAGCCCATCCCTGAACCTTGAAGCTTTCTTT
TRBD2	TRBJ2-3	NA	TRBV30	CAWRDWTSGTYKMADTQYF	TGTGCCTGGAGAGATTGGACTAGCGGGACTTACAAGATGGCAGATACGCAGTATTTT
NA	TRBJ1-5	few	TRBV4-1	CASSQVVFSNQPQHF	TGCGCCAGCAGCCAAGTAGTATTTAGCAATCAGCCCCAGCATTTT
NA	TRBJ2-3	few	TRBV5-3	CAITEARGTDTQYF	TGTGCCATCACCGAGGCCCGTGGGACAGATACGCAGTATTTT
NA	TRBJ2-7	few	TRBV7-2	CASSFWDSYEQYF	TGTGCCAGCAGCTTCTGGGACTCCTACGAGCAGTACTTC
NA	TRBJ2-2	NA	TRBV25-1	CASRGLRDDTGELFF	TGTGCCAGCAGGGGGCTTCGGGATGACACCGGGGAGCTGTTTTTT
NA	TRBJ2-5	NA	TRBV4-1	CASSPLSGLRKETQYF	TGCGCCAGCAGCCCCCTGTCCGGCCTGAGGAAAGAGACCCAGTACTTC